A selection of T cell receptor beta chains follows, all from one sample in a study of response to subunit inactivated influenza vaccine. From the RT-PCR reads, TCRdb called clonotypes with MiXCR, one entry per CDR3 protein. The top ten hold 7.8% of the sample, which has almost 250,000 distinct CDR3 sequences, over 9% seen once. Material: non-naive T cells sorted from PBMCs, obtained roughly 2 weeks before vaccination. The receptors were sampled from a man aged 50 to 60 who received an inactivated influenza vaccine. The CDR3 runs from the conserved cysteine through the conserved F or W. D genes are given only for firm matches. Only some rows state a clone size, as once, few, many or a class for expanded clones.

J gene: TRBJ2-2
D gene: -
clone size: few
V gene: TRBV12-3/TRBV12-4
CDR3 protein: CASSLTVSPGELFF
CDR3 DNA: TGTGCCAGCAGTCTCACAGTTTCCCCCGGGGAGCTGTTTTTT

J gene: TRBJ1-6
D gene: TRBD1
clone size: many
V gene: TRBV12-3/TRBV12-4
CDR3 protein: CASSLGTGGVYSPLHF
CDR3 DNA: TGTGCCAGCAGTTTGGGGACAGGGGGAGTTTATTCACCCCTCCACTTT

J gene: TRBJ2-2
D gene: -
clone size: many
V gene: TRBV6-2/TRBV6-3
CDR3 protein: CASTWQARGELFF
CDR3 DNA: TGTGCCAGCACGTGGCAGGCCCGCGGGGAGCTGTTTTTT

J gene: TRBJ1-1
D gene: TRBD1
clone size: many
V gene: TRBV12-3/TRBV12-4
CDR3 protein: CASRTGGTEAFF
CDR3 DNA: TGTGCCAGCAGGACAGGGGGCACTGAAGCTTTCTTT

J gene: TRBJ1-4
D gene: -
clone size: many
V gene: TRBV5-1
CDR3 protein: CASRIDPNEKLFF
CDR3 DNA: TGCGCCAGCCGAATAGACCCCAATGAAAAACTGTTTTTT

J gene: TRBJ2-2
D gene: -
clone size: few
V gene: TRBV6-1
CDR3 protein: CASSPSWGARRTGELFF
CDR3 DNA: TGTGCCAGCAGTCCATCCTGGGGGGCGCGCCGCACCGGGGAGCTGTTTTTT

J gene: TRBJ2-3
D gene: TRBD2
clone size: many
V gene: TRBV29-1
CDR3 protein: CSVSGTSVADTQYF
CDR3 DNA: TGCAGCGTATCCGGGACTAGTGTCGCAGATACGCAGTATTTT

J gene: TRBJ1-5
D gene: -
clone size: -
V gene: TRBV28
CDR3 protein: CASSALRQPQHF
CDR3 DNA: TGTGCCAGCAGCGCCCTAAGGCAGCCCCAGCATTTT

J gene: TRBJ1-5
D gene: -
clone size: -
V gene: TRBV6-2/TRBV6-3
CDR3 protein: CASTDSLNQPQHF
CDR3 DNA: TGTGCCAGCACAGACAGTTTGAATCAGCCCCAGCATTTT

J gene: TRBJ2-1
D gene: -
clone size: many
V gene: TRBV12-3/TRBV12-4
CDR3 protein: CASNQYNEQFF
CDR3 DNA: TGTGCCAGCAATCAATACAATGAGCAGTTCTTC

J gene: TRBJ2-3
D gene: -
clone size: -
V gene: TRBV11-2
CDR3 protein: CASSAIRGATDTQYF
CDR3 DNA: TGTGCCAGCAGCGCCATCCGGGGGGCCACAGATACGCAGTATTTT

J gene: TRBJ2-2
D gene: TRBD2
clone size: many
V gene: TRBV6-1
CDR3 protein: CASSGSAGASITGELFF
CDR3 DNA: TGTGCCAGCAGTGGCTCAGCGGGGGCCTCCATCACCGGGGAGCTGTTTTTT

J gene: TRBJ2-7
D gene: TRBD2
clone size: -
V gene: TRBV6-2/TRBV6-3
CDR3 protein: CASRQLAGGQEQYF
CDR3 DNA: TGTGCCAGCAGGCAGCTAGCGGGAGGGCAGGAGCAGTACTTC

J gene: TRBJ1-2
D gene: -
clone size: few
V gene: TRBV5-5
CDR3 protein: CASSPRDTVYGYTF
CDR3 DNA: TGTGCCAGCAGTCCTCGGGACACAGTATATGGCTACACCTTC

J gene: TRBJ1-1
D gene: -
clone size: -
V gene: TRBV7-9
CDR3 protein: CASSLELTEAFF
CDR3 DNA: TGTGCCAGCAGCTTAGAATTAACTGAAGCTTTCTTT

J gene: TRBJ2-7
D gene: TRBD2
clone size: -
V gene: TRBV20-1
CDR3 protein: CSGERGGYGRGYEQYF
CDR3 DNA: TGCAGTGGGGAGAGAGGGGGATACGGGAGGGGGTACGAGCAGTACTTC

J gene: TRBJ2-1
D gene: -
clone size: many
V gene: TRBV5-1
CDR3 protein: CASSPDGGSNEQFF
CDR3 DNA: TGCGCCAGCAGCCCTGACGGGGGCTCCAATGAGCAGTTCTTC

J gene: TRBJ1-2
D gene: -
clone size: -
V gene: TRBV30
CDR3 protein: CAWRRGSSGYTF
CDR3 DNA: TGTGCCTGGAGAAGGGGGTCGTCTGGCTACACCTTC

J gene: TRBJ2-5
D gene: -
clone size: many
V gene: TRBV9
CDR3 protein: CASSARHGRETQYF
CDR3 DNA: TGTGCCAGCAGCGCACGACACGGTCGGGAGACCCAGTACTTC

J gene: TRBJ2-3
D gene: TRBD2
clone size: few
V gene: TRBV25-1
CDR3 protein: CASGGLAASTDTQYF
CDR3 DNA: TGTGCCAGCGGTGGACTAGCGGCTAGCACAGATACGCAGTATTTT

J gene: TRBJ2-5
D gene: -
clone size: -
V gene: TRBV9
CDR3 protein: CASSARGPFQETQYF
CDR3 DNA: TGTGCCAGCAGCGCAAGAGGACCCTTCCAAGAGACCCAGTACTTC

J gene: TRBJ1-2
D gene: -
clone size: few
V gene: TRBV4-3
CDR3 protein: CASSQDYLGATYGYTF
CDR3 DNA: TGCGCCAGCAGCCAAGATTATTTGGGGGCCACCTATGGCTACACCTTC

J gene: TRBJ2-7
D gene: -
clone size: few
V gene: TRBV6-1
CDR3 protein: CASSTFPGTEQYF
CDR3 DNA: TGTGCCAGCAGTACCTTCCCGGGGACAGAGCAGTACTTC

J gene: TRBJ2-5
D gene: -
clone size: few
V gene: TRBV27
CDR3 protein: CASSRAGGDRETQYF
CDR3 DNA: TGTGCCAGCAGTAGAGCTGGCGGGGATCGAGAGACCCAGTACTTC

J gene: TRBJ2-3
D gene: -
clone size: -
V gene: TRBV20-1
CDR3 protein: CSARDPGTVADTQYF
CDR3 DNA: TGCAGTGCTAGAGATCCCGGGACTGTAGCAGATACGCAGTATTTT

J gene: TRBJ1-2
D gene: -
clone size: -
V gene: TRBV28
CDR3 protein: CASSLKVDYGYTF
CDR3 DNA: TGTGCCAGCAGTTTGAAAGTGGACTATGGCTACACCTTC

J gene: TRBJ2-1
D gene: TRBD2
clone size: -
V gene: TRBV9
CDR3 protein: CASGLDAEQFF
CDR3 DNA: TGTGCCAGCGGACTAGACGCTGAGCAGTTCTTC

J gene: TRBJ2-5
D gene: TRBD1
clone size: many
V gene: TRBV5-1
CDR3 protein: CASSSGTAFQETQYF
CDR3 DNA: TGCGCCAGCAGCTCCGGGACAGCCTTTCAAGAGACCCAGTACTTC

J gene: TRBJ1-6
D gene: -
clone size: few
V gene: TRBV28
CDR3 protein: CASSFLRPNNSPLHF
CDR3 DNA: TGTGCCAGCAGTTTCCTTCGGCCGAATAATTCACCCCTCCACTTT

J gene: TRBJ2-3
D gene: -
clone size: -
V gene: TRBV2
CDR3 protein: CASSLRGRQYF
CDR3 DNA: TGTGCCAGCAGTCTGAGGGGCCGGCAGTATTTT

J gene: TRBJ1-5
D gene: -
clone size: -
V gene: TRBV4-1
CDR3 protein: CASSQAGANQPQHF
CDR3 DNA: TGCGCCAGCAGCCAAGCAGGGGCCAATCAGCCCCAGCATTTT

J gene: TRBJ2-7
D gene: -
clone size: few
V gene: TRBV2
CDR3 protein: CASRRGLSTHEQYF
CDR3 DNA: TGTGCCAGCAGGCGGGGCTTGAGCACCCACGAGCAGTACTTC

J gene: TRBJ2-5
D gene: TRBD2
clone size: -
V gene: TRBV6-2/TRBV6-3
CDR3 protein: CASSWASGTHTLIQETQYF
CDR3 DNA: TGTGCCAGCAGTTGGGCCAGCGGGACGCATACACTGATCCAAGAGACCCAGTACTTC

J gene: TRBJ2-1
D gene: -
clone size: few
V gene: TRBV5-1
CDR3 protein: CASSSVTRAYNEQFF
CDR3 DNA: TGCGCCAGCAGCTCTGTAACGCGGGCCTACAATGAGCAGTTCTTC

J gene: TRBJ1-2
D gene: TRBD1
clone size: few
V gene: TRBV6-1
CDR3 protein: CASSEEVRGAGTF
CDR3 DNA: TGTGCCAGCAGTGAAGAGGTCAGGGGGGCCGGCACCTTC